Sequencing of this TCR beta chain was carried out in a study of high-grade serous ovarian cancer treatment subgroups. Across the study: Each sample yielded on average around 7,300 unique TCR beta rearrangements from more than 13,000 reads.

For this clone: Its antigen is unidentified.

Tumor tissue was taken before any definitive surgery or chemotherapy was given. Overall study results and limits: Repertoire similarity ranged about 0.1 to 0.85 between tumors of one patient. Higher neoantigen levels went with greater TCR clonal relatedness.

The table came from immunoSEQ multiplex PCR; TCRdb's copy has only in-frame clones and leaves some out. The data contain about 16,000 clones, around 73% of them singletons. This CDR3 has 14 residues. In germline, CDR1 is MRHNA, CDR2 SNTAGT. Germline trimming cut 3 bases from V and 1 base from J; bases unmatched to any gene: 1. The chain has TRBV6-4 and TRBJ2-3, with 7 bases matching TRBD2. This TCR was sampled from a human donor with high-grade serous ovarian cancer. Specimen: tumor tissue. Here the CDR3 reads CASSDGGGTDTQYF. CDR3 DNA sequence: TGTGCCAGCAGTGATGGGGGGGGCACAGATACGCAGTATTTT.